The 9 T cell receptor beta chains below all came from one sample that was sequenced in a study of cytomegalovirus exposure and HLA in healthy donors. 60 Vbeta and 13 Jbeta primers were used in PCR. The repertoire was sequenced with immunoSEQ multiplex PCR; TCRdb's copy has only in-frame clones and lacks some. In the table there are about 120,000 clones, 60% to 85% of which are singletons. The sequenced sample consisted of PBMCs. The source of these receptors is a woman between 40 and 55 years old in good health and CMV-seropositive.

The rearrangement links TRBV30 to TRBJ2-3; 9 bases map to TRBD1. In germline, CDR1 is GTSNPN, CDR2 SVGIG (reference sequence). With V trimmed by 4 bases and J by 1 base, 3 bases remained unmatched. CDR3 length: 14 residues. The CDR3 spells CAWNWDRGTDTQYF. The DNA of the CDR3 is TGTGCCTGGAACTGGGACAGGGGCACAGATACGCAGTATTTT.

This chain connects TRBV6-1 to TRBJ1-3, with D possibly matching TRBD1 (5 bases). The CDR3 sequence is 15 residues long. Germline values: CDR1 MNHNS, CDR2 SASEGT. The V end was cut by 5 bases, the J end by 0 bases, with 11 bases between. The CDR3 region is CASSTGPSSGNTIYF. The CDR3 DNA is TGTGCCAGCAGTACAGGTCCGAGCTCTGGAAACACCATATATTTT.

The CDR3 coding sequence is TGCGCCAGCAGCTTGGGGACAGGGTTCGCCTACGAGCAGTACTTC. Translation gives CASSLGTGFAYEQYF. The chain joins TRBV5-1 to TRBJ2-7, with 8 positions matching TRBD1. The CDR3 runs to 15 residues. Trimming took 0 bases from V and 2 from J; bases not matched to a gene: 4. The germline V gene has CDR1 SGHRS and CDR2 YFSETQ.

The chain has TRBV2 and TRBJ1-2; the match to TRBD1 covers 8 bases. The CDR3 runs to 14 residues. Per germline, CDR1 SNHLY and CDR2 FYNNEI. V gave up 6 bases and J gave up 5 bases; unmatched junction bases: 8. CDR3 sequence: CASSLRDRPYGYTF. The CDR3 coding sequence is TGTGCCAGCAGCCTCCGGGACAGGCCTTATGGCTACACCTTC. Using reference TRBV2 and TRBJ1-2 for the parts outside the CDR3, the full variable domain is EPEVTQTPSHQVTQMGQEVILRCVPISNHLYFYWYRQILGQKVEFLVSFYNNEISEKSEIFDDQFSVERPDGSNFTLKIRSTKLEDSAMYFCASSLRDRPYGYTFGSGTRLTVV.

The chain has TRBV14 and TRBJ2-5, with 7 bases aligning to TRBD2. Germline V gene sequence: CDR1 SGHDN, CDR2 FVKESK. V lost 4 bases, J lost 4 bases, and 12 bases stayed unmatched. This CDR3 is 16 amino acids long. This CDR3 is CASSLGASGVVETQYF. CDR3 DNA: TGTGCCAGCAGCCTCGGAGCCAGCGGGGTGGTAGAGACCCAGTACTTC.

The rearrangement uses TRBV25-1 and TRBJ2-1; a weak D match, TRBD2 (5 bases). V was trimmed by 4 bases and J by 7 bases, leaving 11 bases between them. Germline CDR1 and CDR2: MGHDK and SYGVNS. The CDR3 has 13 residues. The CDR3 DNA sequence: TGTGCCAGCAGTGTCAGCGGAAGGAATGAGCAGTTCTTC. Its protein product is CASSVSGRNEQFF.

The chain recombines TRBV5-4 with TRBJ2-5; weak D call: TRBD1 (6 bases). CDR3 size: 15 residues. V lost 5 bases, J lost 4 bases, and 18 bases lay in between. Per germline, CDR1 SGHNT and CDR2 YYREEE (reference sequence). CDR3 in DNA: TGTGCCAGCAGTTACCCGGGACATAGAGGAGAGACCCAGTACTTC. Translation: CASSYPGHRGETQYF.

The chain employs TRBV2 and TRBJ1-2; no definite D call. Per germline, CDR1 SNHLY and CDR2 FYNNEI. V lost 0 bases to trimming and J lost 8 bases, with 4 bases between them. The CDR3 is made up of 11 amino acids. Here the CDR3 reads CASSEARGYTF. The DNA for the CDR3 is TGTGCCAGCAGTGAAGCGCGGGGCTACACCTTC.

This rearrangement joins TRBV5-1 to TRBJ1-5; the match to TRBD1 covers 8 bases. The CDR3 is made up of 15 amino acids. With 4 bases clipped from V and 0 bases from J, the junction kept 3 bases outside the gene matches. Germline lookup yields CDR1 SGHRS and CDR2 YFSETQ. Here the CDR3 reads CASSLDRGSNQPQHF. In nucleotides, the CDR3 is TGCGCCAGCAGCCTCGACAGGGGTAGCAATCAGCCCCAGCATTTT.